The rows below give T cell receptor beta chains drawn from one sample of a study of regulatory T cells in long-lasting Graves disease. TCRdb ran MiXCR on the multiplex PCR reads and lists one entry per CDR3 protein. This sample has under 500,000 distinct CDR3 sequences, with around 20% found just once. This sample comprised peripheral blood mononuclear cells (PBMCs), obtained when the disease was refractory, from a patient treated with antithyroid drugs. These receptors originate from a female donor with Graves disease. Each CDR3 is given without its conserved first and last residue. Some rows have no size entry. The others give once, few or many, or a class for an expanded clone.

TRBV7-6	TRBJ2-2	many	ASSTGTVNTGELF
TRBV14	TRBJ1-1	few	ASSQRTGTGGTEAF
TRBV3-1	TRBJ1-1	NA	ASSQEWGIEAF
TRBV28	TRBJ1-1	many	ASSYMKGQMNLNTEAF
TRBV30	TRBJ2-1	NA	AWKWDGYNEQF
TRBV20-1	TRBJ2-7	few	SARDSLAESYEQY
TRBV6-2/TRBV6-3	TRBJ2-1	few	ASSRTGVGGEQF
TRBV18	TRBJ2-3	NA	ASSRRATGSADTQY
TRBV20-1	TRBJ2-5	few	SARGGAQETQY
TRBV28	TRBJ2-7	many	ASISGAHYEQY
TRBV20-1	TRBJ2-1	few	SASLGGPEQF
TRBV7-8	TRBJ2-2	few	ASSLVLRARPGELF
TRBV27	TRBJ2-4	few	ASSLSGAGVAKNIQY
TRBV7-2	TRBJ2-7	many	ASSRGGSSYEQY
TRBV27	TRBJ1-2	many	ASSLSVNYGYT
TRBV30	TRBJ2-2	many	AWMKDTGELF
TRBV29-1	TRBJ1-2	NA	SGRHLYGYT